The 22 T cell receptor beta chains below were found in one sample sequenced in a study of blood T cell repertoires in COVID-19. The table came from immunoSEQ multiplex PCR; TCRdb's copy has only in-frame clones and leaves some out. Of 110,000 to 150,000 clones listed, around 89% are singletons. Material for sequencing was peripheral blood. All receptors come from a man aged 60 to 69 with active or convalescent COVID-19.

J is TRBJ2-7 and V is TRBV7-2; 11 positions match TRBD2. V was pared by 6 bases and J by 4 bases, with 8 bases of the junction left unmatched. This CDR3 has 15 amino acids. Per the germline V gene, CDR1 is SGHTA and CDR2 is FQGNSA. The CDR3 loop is CASRPSSGGAYEQYF. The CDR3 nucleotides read TGTGCCAGCAGGCCCAGTAGCGGGGGGGCTTACGAGCAGTACTTC.

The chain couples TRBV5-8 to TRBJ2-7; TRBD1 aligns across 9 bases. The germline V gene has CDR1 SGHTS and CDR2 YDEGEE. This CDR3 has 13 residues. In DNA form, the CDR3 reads TGTGCCAGCAGCTTAAGGGACAGGGTCAAATTTGGTGTC. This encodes CASSLRDRVKFGV.

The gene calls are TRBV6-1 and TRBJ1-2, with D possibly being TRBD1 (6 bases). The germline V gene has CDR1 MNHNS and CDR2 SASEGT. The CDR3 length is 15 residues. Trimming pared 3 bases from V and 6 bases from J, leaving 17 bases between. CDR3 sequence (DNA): TGTGCCAGCAGTGACAATAAACAGGGTCTGGATGGCTACACCTTC. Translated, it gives CASSDNKQGLDGYTF.

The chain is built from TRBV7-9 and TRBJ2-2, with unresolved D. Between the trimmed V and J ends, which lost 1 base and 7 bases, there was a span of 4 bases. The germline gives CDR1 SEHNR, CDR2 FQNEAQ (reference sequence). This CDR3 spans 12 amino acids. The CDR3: CASSLVVGELFF. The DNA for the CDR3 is TGTGCCAGCAGCTTAGTCGTCGGGGAGCTGTTTTTT.

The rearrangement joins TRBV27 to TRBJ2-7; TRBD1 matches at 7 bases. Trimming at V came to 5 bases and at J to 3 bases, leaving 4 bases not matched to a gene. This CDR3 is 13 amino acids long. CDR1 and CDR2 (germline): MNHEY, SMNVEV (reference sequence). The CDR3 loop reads CASSDRVDYEQYF. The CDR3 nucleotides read TGTGCCAGCAGTGACAGGGTGGACTACGAGCAGTACTTC.

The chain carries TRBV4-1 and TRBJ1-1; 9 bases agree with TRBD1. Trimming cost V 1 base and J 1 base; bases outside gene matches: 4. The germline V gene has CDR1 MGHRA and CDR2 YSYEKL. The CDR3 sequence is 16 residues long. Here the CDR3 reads CASSQASDRGNTEAFF. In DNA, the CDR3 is TGCGCCAGCAGCCAAGCCTCGGACAGGGGGAACACTGAAGCTTTCTTT.

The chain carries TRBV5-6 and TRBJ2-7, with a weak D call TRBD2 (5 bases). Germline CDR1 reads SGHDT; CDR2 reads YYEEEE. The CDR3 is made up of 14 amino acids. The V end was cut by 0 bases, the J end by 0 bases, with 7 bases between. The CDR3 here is CASSLGGFSYEQYF. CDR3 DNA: TGTGCCAGCAGCTTGGGAGGGTTCTCCTACGAGCAGTACTTC.

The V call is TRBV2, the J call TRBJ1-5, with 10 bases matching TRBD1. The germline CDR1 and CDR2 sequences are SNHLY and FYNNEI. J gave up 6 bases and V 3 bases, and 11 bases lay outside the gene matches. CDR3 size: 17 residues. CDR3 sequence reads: CASSDGTGVRVGQPQHF. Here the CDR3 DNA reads TGTGCCAGCAGTGACGGGACAGGGGTGAGGGTCGGTCAGCCCCAGCATTTT.

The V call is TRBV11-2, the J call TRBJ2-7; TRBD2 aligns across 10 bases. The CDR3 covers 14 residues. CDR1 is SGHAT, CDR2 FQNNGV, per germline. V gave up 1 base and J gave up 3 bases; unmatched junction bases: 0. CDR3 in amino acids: CASSLASGSYEQYF. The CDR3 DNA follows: TGTGCCAGCAGCTTAGCTAGCGGGAGCTACGAGCAGTACTTC.

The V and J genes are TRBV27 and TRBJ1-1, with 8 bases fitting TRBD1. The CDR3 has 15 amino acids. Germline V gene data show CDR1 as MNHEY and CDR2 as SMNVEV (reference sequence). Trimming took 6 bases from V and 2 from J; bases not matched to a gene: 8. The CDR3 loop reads CASREGDRTNTEAFF. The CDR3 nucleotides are TGTGCCAGCAGGGAAGGGGACAGGACAAACACTGAAGCTTTCTTT.

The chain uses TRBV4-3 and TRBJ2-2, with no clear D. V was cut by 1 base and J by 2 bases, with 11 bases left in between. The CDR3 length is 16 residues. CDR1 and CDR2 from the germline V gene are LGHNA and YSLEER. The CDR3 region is CASSQAGSVNTGELFF. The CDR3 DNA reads TGCGCCAGCAGCCAAGCTGGCTCAGTTAACACCGGGGAGCTGTTTTTT.

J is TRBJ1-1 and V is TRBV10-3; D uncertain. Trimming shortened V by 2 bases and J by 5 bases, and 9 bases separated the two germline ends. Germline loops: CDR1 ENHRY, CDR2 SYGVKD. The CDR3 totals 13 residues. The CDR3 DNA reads TGTGCCATCAGTGAGCGGGAGTGGACTGAAGCTTTCTTT. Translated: CAISEREWTEAFF.

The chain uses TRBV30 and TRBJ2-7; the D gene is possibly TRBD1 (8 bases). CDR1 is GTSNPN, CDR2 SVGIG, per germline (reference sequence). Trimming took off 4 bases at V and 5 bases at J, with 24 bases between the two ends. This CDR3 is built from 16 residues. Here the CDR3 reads CAWTIPTTGEGDEQYF. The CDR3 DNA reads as TGTGCCTGGACTATCCCAACGACAGGGGAGGGAGACGAGCAGTACTTC.

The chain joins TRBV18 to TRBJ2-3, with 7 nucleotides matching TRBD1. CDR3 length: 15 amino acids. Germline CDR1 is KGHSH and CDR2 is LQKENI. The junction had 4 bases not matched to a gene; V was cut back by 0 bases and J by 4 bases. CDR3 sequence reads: CASSPPRQGADTQYF. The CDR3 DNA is TGTGCCAGCTCACCACCGAGACAGGGCGCAGATACGCAGTATTTT.

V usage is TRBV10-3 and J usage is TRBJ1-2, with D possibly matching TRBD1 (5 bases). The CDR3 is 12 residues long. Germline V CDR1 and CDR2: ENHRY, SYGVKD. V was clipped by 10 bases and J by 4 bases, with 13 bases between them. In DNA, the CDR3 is TGTGCCACCACCGGCACAGGCTATGGCTACACCTTC. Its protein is CATTGTGYGYTF.

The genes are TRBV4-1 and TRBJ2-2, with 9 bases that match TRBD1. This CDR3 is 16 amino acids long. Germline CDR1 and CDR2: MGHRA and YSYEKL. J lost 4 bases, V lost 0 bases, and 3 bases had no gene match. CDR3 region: CASSQDGQGSTGELFF. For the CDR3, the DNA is TGCGCCAGCAGCCAAGATGGACAGGGGTCCACCGGGGAGCTGTTTTTT.

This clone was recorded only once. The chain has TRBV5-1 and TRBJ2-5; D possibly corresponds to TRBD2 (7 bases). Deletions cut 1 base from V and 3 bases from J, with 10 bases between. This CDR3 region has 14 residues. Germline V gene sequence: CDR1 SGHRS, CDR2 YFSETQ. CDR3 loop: CASSLPGGEETQYF. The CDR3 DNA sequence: TGCGCCAGCAGCTTGCCGGGGGGCGAAGAGACCCAGTACTTC.

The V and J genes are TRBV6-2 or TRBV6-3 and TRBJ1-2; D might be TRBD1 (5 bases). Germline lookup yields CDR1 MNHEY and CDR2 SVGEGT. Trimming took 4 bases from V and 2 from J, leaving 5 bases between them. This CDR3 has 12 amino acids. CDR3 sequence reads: CASSWTNYGYTF. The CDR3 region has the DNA TGTGCCAGCAGTTGGACAAACTATGGCTACACCTTC.

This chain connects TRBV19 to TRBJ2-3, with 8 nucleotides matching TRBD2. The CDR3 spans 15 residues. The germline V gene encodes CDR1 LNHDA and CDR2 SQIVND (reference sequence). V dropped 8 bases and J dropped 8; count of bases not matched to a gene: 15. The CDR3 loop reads CASPHRGGLQITQYF. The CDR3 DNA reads TGTGCCAGTCCCCACCGGGGGGGCCTACAGATTACGCAGTATTTT.

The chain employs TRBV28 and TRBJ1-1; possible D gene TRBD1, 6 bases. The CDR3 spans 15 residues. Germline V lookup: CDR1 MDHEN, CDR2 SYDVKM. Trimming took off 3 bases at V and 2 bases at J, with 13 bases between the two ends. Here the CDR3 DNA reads TGTGCCAGCAGTTTTGTGGGGGCCTTCAACACTGAAGCTTTCTTT. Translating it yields CASSFVGAFNTEAFF. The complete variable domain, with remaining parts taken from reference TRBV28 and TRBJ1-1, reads DVKVTQSSRYLVKRTGEKVFLECVQDMDHENMFWYRQDPGLGLRLIYFSYDVKMKEKGDIPEGYSVSREKKERFSLILESASTNQTSMYLCASSFVGAFNTEAFFGQGTRLTVV.

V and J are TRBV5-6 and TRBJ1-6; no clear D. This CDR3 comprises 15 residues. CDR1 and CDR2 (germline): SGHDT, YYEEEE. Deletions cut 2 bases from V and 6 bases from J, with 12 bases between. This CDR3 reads CASSFGIDPNSPLHF. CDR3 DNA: TGTGCCAGCAGCTTCGGGATAGACCCTAATTCACCCCTCCACTTT.

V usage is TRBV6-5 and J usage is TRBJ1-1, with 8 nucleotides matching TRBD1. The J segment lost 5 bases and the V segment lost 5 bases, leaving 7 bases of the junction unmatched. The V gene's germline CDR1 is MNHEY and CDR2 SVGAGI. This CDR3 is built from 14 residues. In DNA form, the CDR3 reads TGTGCCAGCAGTCGACAGGGGTTGGGGACTGAAGCTTTCTTT. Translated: CASSRQGLGTEAFF.